This TCR beta chain emerged from a study of blood T cell repertoires in COVID-19. The assay was immunoSEQ multiplex PCR, and TCRdb's table has in-frame clones only and misses some. The data contain approximately 200,000 clones, roughly 90% of them seen just once; the ten biggest clones take up 2% to 2.5%. Deletions cut 0 bases from V and 10 bases from J, with 13 bases between. The CDR3 has 15 residues. The germline V gene encodes CDR1 LGHNA and CDR2 YSLEER. Sample: PBMCs or T cells enriched from blood (not recorded which). This chain uses TRBV4-3 with TRBJ1-6; no firm D call. The clonotype originates from a woman in her 30s who had recovered from COVID-19. The CDR3 coding sequence is TGCGCCAGCAGCCAAGATTTCGGGGTAAAGTCACCCCTCCACTTT. As protein: CASSQDFGVKSPLHF.